This TCR beta chain is drawn from a study of response to subunit inactivated influenza vaccine. This CDR3 is 15 amino acids long. The V gene's germline CDR1 is MGHRA and CDR2 YSYEKL. V gave up 0 bases and J gave up 3 bases, with 12 bases separating them. TCRdb used MiXCR to reprocess the RT-PCR reads, holding one entry per CDR3 protein. The sample yields 500,000 to 550,000 distinct CDR3 sequences, 7.5% to 8.5% seen once. This clonotype came up many times. Its specificity is unknown. General observations from the study: That few new T cells are recruited by each seasonal influenza vaccination was the authors' suggestion.

The sequencing here drew on PBMCs from blood, taken less than 25 months after vaccination. This chain links TRBV4-1 with TRBJ2-7; D not certain. This TCR was sampled from a man between 45 and 75 years old who received an inactivated influenza vaccine. The CDR3 here is CASSQDQVRYYEQYF. The CDR3 DNA is TGCGCCAGCAGCCAAGATCAAGTAAGATACTACGAGCAGTACTTC.